This T cell receptor beta chain was retrieved from a study of regulatory T cells in long-lasting Graves disease. Study-wide context: Under 3 months of antithyroid drugs had been taken by newly diagnosed Graves' patients.

Time point reported: newly diagnosed GD, antithyroid drugs for less than 3 months. RNA from PBMCs was the source of the TCR library. CDR1 MNHEY and CDR2 SVGAGI come from the germline V gene. The CDR3 contains 13 residues. Between the trimmed V and J ends, which lost 0 bases and 7 bases, there was a span of 9 bases. This clonotype was observed at least ten times. iRepertoire HTBI primers and Arm-PCR of CDR3 regions built TCR beta libraries. TCRdb ran MiXCR on the multiplex PCR reads and lists one entry per CDR3 protein. The data contain hundreds of thousands of distinct CDR3 sequences, 15% of them singletons. The same data also went into a second study, on T cells in Graves' hyperthyroidism and ophthalmopathy. That source notes: A set of HTBI primers served as the primers for a first-round RT-PCR of the TCR CDR3. A model of 13 V-J pairs discriminated ophthalmopathy from stable hyperthyroidism.

The receptor comes from a woman between 40 and 50 years old with Graves disease. This specimen was peripheral blood mononuclear cells (PBMCs), taken at new diagnosis, from a patient treated with antithyroid drugs. The chain has TRBV6-5 and TRBJ1-2; possible D gene TRBD1, 5 bases. CDR3 sequence: CASSYSGAFGYTF. The CDR3 nucleotides are TGTGCCAGCAGTTACTCAGGGGCGTTTGGCTACACCTTC.